The 9 T cell receptor beta chains reported below all come from one sample, sequenced in a study of control samples from healthy donors and cancer patients. Here immunoSEQ multiplex PCR was the method, and the copy in TCRdb shows in-frame clones only, minus some. The repertoire has about 70,000 clones, about 95% of them found once; the top ten carry under 3.5%. Sequencing was carried out using blood. The source of these receptors is a woman in her twenties or thirties in good health.

The V and J genes are TRBV3-1 (or the pseudogene TRBV3-2) and TRBJ1-4, with D possibly matching TRBD1 (5 bases). Trimming took off 1 base at V and 8 bases at J, with 11 bases between the two ends. The CDR3 contains 14 residues. Looked up from germline, CDR1 is LGHDT and CDR2 is YNNKEL (reference sequence). As DNA, the CDR3 is TGTGCCAGCAGCCAAGCGGGGGTAAGAGAAAAACTGTTTTTT. Translation gives CASSQAGVREKLFF.

V gene TRBV21-1 combines with J gene TRBJ1-2; TRBD1, as called in the table, went unchecked against the DNA. TRBV21-1 is classified as a pseudogene. The CDR3 is 17 amino acids. The CDR3 loop is CASSNRDRGEEYYGYTF. The CDR3, as DNA: TGTGCCAGCAGCAACCGGGACAGGGGGGAAGAATACTATGGCTACACCTTC.

The genes are TRBV12-3 or TRBV12-4 and TRBJ1-2; D ambiguous. The ends were cut back, 3 bases at V and 4 bases at J, with 9 bases in the middle. CDR3 length: 13 amino acids. The DNA of the CDR3 is TGTGCCAGCAGTTTCGGGTATATCTATGGCTACACCTTC. This encodes CASSFGYIYGYTF.

The chain couples TRBV9 to TRBJ2-1, with 9 bases that match TRBD2. The ends lost 0 bases at V and 6 bases at J; junction bases unmatched: 4. CDR3 length: 15 amino acids. Germline CDR1 SGDLS, CDR2 YYNGEE. The CDR3: CASSVGAGGGNEQFF. CDR3 in DNA: TGTGCCAGCAGCGTAGGGGCGGGGGGGGGCAATGAGCAGTTCTTC.

The rearrangement links TRBV5-1 to TRBJ2-1; no clear D gene. CDR1 SGHRS and CDR2 YFSETQ come from the germline V gene. V was cut by 7 bases and J by 4 bases, with 12 bases left in between. This CDR3 has 13 amino acids. Written as DNA, the CDR3 is TGCGCCAGCGGCGGTGGCGGTTACAATGAGCAGTTCTTC. Amino acids: CASGGGGYNEQFF.

This chain connects TRBV7-9 to TRBJ1-1; no clear D. In germline, CDR1 is SEHNR, CDR2 FQNEAQ (reference sequence). Trimming removed 4 bases at V and 0 bases at J, with 6 bases between. This CDR3 has 13 amino acids. The CDR3 loop reads CASSSLMNTEAFF. Here the CDR3 DNA reads TGTGCCAGCAGCTCACTCATGAACACTGAAGCTTTCTTT. The full variable domain, rest sourced from reference TRBV7-9 and TRBJ1-1, is DTGVSQNPRHKITKRGQNVTFRCDPISEHNRLYWYRQTLGQGPEFLTYFQNEAQLEKSRLLSDRFSAERPKGSFSTLEIQRTEQGDSAMYLCASSSLMNTEAFFGQGTRLTVV.

This chain links TRBV9 with TRBJ2-3; D may be TRBD2 (6 bases). This CDR3 region has 15 residues. Germline values: CDR1 SGDLS, CDR2 YYNGEE. V lost 0 bases and J 2 bases, leaving 10 bases between the germline ends. For the CDR3, the DNA is TGTGCCAGCAGCGTAGCGGCGGGATACACAGATACGCAGTATTTT. Encoded protein: CASSVAAGYTDTQYF.

This sequence joins TRBV30 and TRBJ1-1, with D possibly matching TRBD1 (5 bases). Between the trimmed V and J ends, which lost 3 bases and 0 bases, there was a span of 11 bases. This CDR3 has 14 amino acids. Looked up from germline, CDR1 is GTSNPN and CDR2 is SVGIG (reference sequence). CDR3 protein: CAWRPPRVNTEAFF. CDR3 in DNA: TGTGCCTGGAGGCCTCCCAGGGTGAACACTGAAGCTTTCTTT.

V gene TRBV11-2 combines with J gene TRBJ1-2, with D perhaps TRBD1 (5 bases). Germline loops: CDR1 SGHAT, CDR2 FQNNGV. The V end was cut by 5 bases, the J end by 3 bases, with 13 bases between. This CDR3 has 14 residues. CDR3 region: CASSAGRGDYGYTF. The CDR3 nucleotides read TGTGCCAGCAGCGCGGGGCGGGGAGACTATGGCTACACCTTC.